This T cell receptor (beta chain) was recorded in a study of blood T cell repertoires in COVID-19. In the source study's methods: Amplified reference gene primers provided the basis for estimating nucleated cell counts. The repertoire was sequenced with immunoSEQ multiplex PCR; TCRdb's copy has only in-frame clones and lacks some. V, J and clone size are taken as reported in that table, and D and trimming were inferred from the DNA itself. Of approximately 160,000 clones listed, about four fifths are singletons. CDR3 length equals 16 residues. Trimming took 0 bases from V and 0 from J, leaving 11 bases between them. Germline CDR1 reads LGHNA; CDR2 reads YNFKEQ.

The clonotype comes from a woman aged 80 or over with acute or convalescent COVID-19. Input material: peripheral blood. The chain is built from TRBV4-2 and TRBJ1-2; possible D gene TRBD1, 5 bases. CDR3 amino acids: CASSQDGGGSNYGYTF. For the CDR3, the DNA is TGTGCCAGCAGCCAAGATGGTGGGGGGTCTAACTATGGCTACACCTTC.